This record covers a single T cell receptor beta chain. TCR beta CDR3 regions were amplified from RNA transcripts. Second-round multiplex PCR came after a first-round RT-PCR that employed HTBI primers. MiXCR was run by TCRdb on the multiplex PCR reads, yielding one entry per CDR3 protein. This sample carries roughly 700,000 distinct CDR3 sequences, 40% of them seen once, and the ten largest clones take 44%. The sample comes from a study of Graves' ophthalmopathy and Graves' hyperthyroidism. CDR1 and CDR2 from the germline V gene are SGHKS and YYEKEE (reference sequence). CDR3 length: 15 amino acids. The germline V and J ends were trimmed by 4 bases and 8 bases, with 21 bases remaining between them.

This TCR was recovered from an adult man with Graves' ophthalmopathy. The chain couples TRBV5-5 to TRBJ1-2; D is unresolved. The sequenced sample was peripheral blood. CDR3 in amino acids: CASSQDIRGGGGYTF. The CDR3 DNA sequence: TGTGCCAGCAGCCAAGACATCCGGGGAGGAGGGGGCTACACCTTC.